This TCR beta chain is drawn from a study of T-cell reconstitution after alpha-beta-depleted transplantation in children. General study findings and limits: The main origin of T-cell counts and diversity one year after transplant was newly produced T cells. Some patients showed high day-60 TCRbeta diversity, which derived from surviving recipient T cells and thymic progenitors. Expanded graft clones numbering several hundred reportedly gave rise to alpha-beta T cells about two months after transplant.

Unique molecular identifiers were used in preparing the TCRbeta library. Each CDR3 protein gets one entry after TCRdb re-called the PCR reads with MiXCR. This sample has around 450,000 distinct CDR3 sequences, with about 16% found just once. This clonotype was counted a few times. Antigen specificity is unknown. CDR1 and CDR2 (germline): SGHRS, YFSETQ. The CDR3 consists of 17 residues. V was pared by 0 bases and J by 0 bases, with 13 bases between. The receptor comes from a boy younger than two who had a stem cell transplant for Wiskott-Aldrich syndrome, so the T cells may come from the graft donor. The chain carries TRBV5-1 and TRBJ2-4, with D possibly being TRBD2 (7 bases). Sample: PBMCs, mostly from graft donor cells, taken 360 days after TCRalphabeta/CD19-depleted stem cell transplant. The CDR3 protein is CASSLGAGALAKNIQYF. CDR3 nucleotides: TGCGCCAGCAGCTTGGGTGCGGGGGCACTAGCCAAAAACATTCAGTACTTC.